This T cell receptor beta chain was retrieved from a study of tumor and adjacent non-tumor tissue in lung cancer. No cell sorting was done before RNA was extracted from the tissue. This clonotype was observed a few times. Antigen unknown. Study-wide results and limits: Tumor TCR diversity, when higher, was linked to shorter survival. Significantly higher TCR diversity was found in tumor than normal lung.

Germline V lookup: CDR1 MDHEN, CDR2 SYDVKM. The CDR3 contains 15 residues. The V and J ends lost 4 bases and 5 bases respectively, with 17 bases between them. The library came from three nested PCR rounds adapted from ARM-PCR protocols. TCRdb passed the multiplex PCR reads through MiXCR, listing each CDR3 protein once. The sample contains under 150,000 distinct CDR3 sequences, roughly 64% of which appear only once. This clonotype was obtained from a man aged 25 to 40 with non-small cell lung cancer. The sequenced material came from lung tumor tissue. This rearrangement joins TRBV28 to TRBJ2-5; perhaps TRBD1 as D (5 bases). The CDR3 DNA sequence: TGTGCCAGCAGTTCACAGGACGGGCTCGGCGAGACCCAGTACTTC. As protein: CASSSQDGLGETQYF.